This is a list of T cell receptor beta chains from one sample in a study of blood T cell repertoires in COVID-19. Sequencing was performed with immunoSEQ multiplex PCR; in TCRdb, only in-frame clones are kept and a portion is missing. This table has approximately 220,000 clones, about 87% appearing once. Source material: peripheral blood. The receptors shown here come from a man aged 60 to 75 who had recovered from COVID-19. Both conserved end residues are part of each CDR3. A D gene is named only where the DNA matches it firmly. The size field is filled for only some rows; it gives once, few, many or a size class.

>TRBD1|TRBJ2-7|TRBV20-1|-
TGCAGTGCTAGTCTCGTATCAGGGGGCGAGCAGTACTTC
CSASLVSGGEQYF
>TRBD1|TRBJ2-5|TRBV7-9|-
TGTGCCAGCAGCTCCGAAGGCGGGACAGGCGCTCACCAAGAGACCCAGTACTTC
CASSSEGGTGAHQETQYF
>-|TRBJ1-2|TRBV21-1|-
TGTGCCAGCAGCAGTGGGACAGGAAGAAACTATGGCTACACCTTC
CASSSGTGRNYGYTF
>-|TRBJ2-7|TRBV3-1/TRBV3-2|-
TGTGCCAGCAGCCAAGATGGCGGGACGCTGGGTAGATACGAGCAGTACTTC
CASSQDGGTLGRYEQYF
>-|TRBJ1-2|TRBV2|few
TGTGCCAGCAGGTCCGGAGCAGCTAACTATGGCTACACCTTC
CASRSGAANYGYTF
>TRBD1|TRBJ2-1|TRBV7-9|once
TGTGCCAGCAGCCGTGGGACAGGGGAAAACAATGAGCAGTTCTTC
CASSRGTGENNEQFF
>-|TRBJ2-5|TRBV2|-
TGTGCCAGCAGAGGTTGGGGAGCGATTCAAGAGACCCAGTACTTC
CASRGWGAIQETQYF
>TRBD1|TRBJ2-5|TRBV19|-
TGTGCCAGTAGGCCGACAGGGGCCCAAGAGACCCAGTACTTC
CASRPTGAQETQYF
>-|TRBJ1-2|TRBV27|-
TGTGCCAGCAGTTTATCGTGGCAGGCCTCCCTATATGGCTACACCTTC
CASSLSWQASLYGYTF
>TRBD2|TRBJ2-7|TRBV30|-
TGTGCCTGGAGTGTCTCTAGCGGGAGCTACGAGCAGTACTTC
CAWSVSSGSYEQYF